The T cell receptor beta chain described here comes from a study of HIV-infected patients and healthy controls. No cell fractionation was done, so the repertoire covers all unsorted peripheral blood T cells. Alpha and beta constant-region primers primed reverse transcription of about 500 ng RNA. Alpha and beta chain libraries were made separately by chain-specific third strand synthesis with multiplexing indices. TCRdb recomputed calls from the 5' RACE reads with MiXCR, one row per CDR3 protein. The sample includes about 18,000 distinct CDR3 sequences, 9.5% to 15% seen only once; the top ten take roughly 10%. The sequenced sample was blood. The clonotype originates from an adult in good health.

DNA for the CDR3: TGTGCCAGCAGCTTTCCGGGACTTGAAGCTTTCTTT. Translating it yields CASSFPGLEAFF. The rearrangement links TRBV7-2 to TRBJ1-1, with D possibly matching TRBD1 (5 bases). CDR1 is SGHTA and CDR2 is FQGNSA in the germline V gene. The V gene lost 3 bases and the J gene lost 7 bases, with 9 bases spanning the gap. CDR3 length: 12 residues. The whole variable domain, remainder taken from reference TRBV7-2 and TRBJ1-1, is GAGVSQSPSNKVTEKGKDVELRCDPISGHTALYWYRQSLGQGLEFLIYFQGNSAPDKSGLPSDRFSAERTGGSVSTLTIQRTQQEDSAVYLCASSFPGLEAFFGQGTRLTVV.